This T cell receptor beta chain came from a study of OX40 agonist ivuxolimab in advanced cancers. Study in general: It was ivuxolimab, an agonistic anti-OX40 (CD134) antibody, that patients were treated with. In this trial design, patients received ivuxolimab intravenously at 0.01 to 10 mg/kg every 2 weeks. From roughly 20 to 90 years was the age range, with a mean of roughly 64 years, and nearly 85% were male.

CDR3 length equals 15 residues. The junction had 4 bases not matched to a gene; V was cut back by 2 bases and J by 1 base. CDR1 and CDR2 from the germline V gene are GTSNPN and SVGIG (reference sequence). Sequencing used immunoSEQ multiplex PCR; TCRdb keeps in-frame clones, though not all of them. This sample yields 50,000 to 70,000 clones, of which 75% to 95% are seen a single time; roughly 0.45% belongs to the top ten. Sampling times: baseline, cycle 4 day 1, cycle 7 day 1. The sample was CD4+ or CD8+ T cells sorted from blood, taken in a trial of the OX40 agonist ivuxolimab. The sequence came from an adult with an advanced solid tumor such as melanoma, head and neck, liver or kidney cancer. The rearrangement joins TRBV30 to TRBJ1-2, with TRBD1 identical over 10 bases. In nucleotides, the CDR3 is TGTGCCTGGAGTAAGGGACAGGGGATTAACTATGGCTACACCTTC. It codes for CAWSKGQGINYGYTF.